These 30 T cell receptor beta chains originate from one sample sequenced in a study of T cell responses to AZD1222 COVID-19 vaccine. Generated by immunoSEQ multiplex PCR, the TCRdb table keeps only in-frame clones and is missing some. The sample holds 240,000 or so clones; about 92% are singletons and the top ten take around 0.57%. The source material was peripheral blood, sampled on day 0 of AZD1222 vaccination. These receptor sequences come from an adult in good health.

This chain links TRBV28 with TRBJ1-4; 12 nucleotides agree with TRBD1. After removal of 7 bases from V and 0 bases from J, the junction contained 6 bases not matched to a gene. Germline V gene sequence: CDR1 MDHEN, CDR2 SYDVKM. This CDR3 has 17 amino acids. CDR3 protein: CASTPGQGAATNEKLFF. The CDR3 bases are TGTGCCAGCACCCCGGGACAGGGGGCCGCAACTAATGAAAAACTGTTTTTT. Full variable domain (rest looked up from reference TRBV28 and TRBJ1-4): DVKVTQSSRYLVKRTGEKVFLECVQDMDHENMFWYRQDPGLGLRLIYFSYDVKMKEKGDIPEGYSVSREKKERFSLILESASTNQTSMYLCASTPGQGAATNEKLFFGSGTQLSVL.

The CDR3 DNA is TGTGCCAGCAGCTTAGGCAGCTACAATGAGCAGTTCTTC. Translation gives CASSLGSYNEQFF. The rearrangement uses TRBV13 and TRBJ2-1; D is unclear. Germline lookup yields CDR1 PRHDT and CDR2 FYEKMQ (reference sequence). This CDR3 contains 13 residues. The ends were cut back, 0 bases at V and 3 bases at J, with 3 bases in the middle.

Only one count was recorded for this clone. The genes are TRBV28 and TRBJ1-4, with D possibly TRBD1 on 6 matching bases. This CDR3 has 15 amino acids. V was clipped by 5 bases and J by 14 bases, with 24 bases between them. Germline V gives CDR1 MDHEN, CDR2 SYDVKM. The CDR3 DNA reads TGTGCCAGCAGTCCCCCCCGGAACGGACGGGGGCAGCTGTTTTTT. This encodes CASSPPRNGRGQLFF.

The chain links TRBV7-9 to TRBJ2-1, with 7 bases that match TRBD2. Germline V gives CDR1 SEHNR, CDR2 FQNEAQ (reference sequence). V shed 1 base, J shed 10 bases, and the junction held 1 base outside the gene matches. This CDR3 spans 12 amino acids. CDR3 bases: TGTGCCAGCAGCTTAGACGGGAGGGAGCAGTTCTTC. Its translation is CASSLDGREQFF.

V is TRBV6-5 and J is TRBJ1-1, with no clear D. CDR1 is MNHEY and CDR2 is SVGAGI in the germline V gene. V gave up 6 bases and J gave up 7 bases, with 21 bases separating them. CDR3 length: 15 residues. The CDR3 spells CASSRLWKGKGEAFF. In nucleotides, the CDR3 is TGTGCCAGCAGCCGGCTCTGGAAGGGAAAGGGTGAAGCTTTCTTT.

CDR3 amino acids: CASSSSTGLGQPQHF. The CDR3 coding sequence is TGTGCCAGCAGTTCGTCGACAGGGCTAGGGCAGCCCCAGCATTTT. The V gene is TRBV27, the J gene TRBJ1-5; 7 nucleotides match TRBD1. Germline CDR1 MNHEY, CDR2 SMNVEV (reference sequence). The junction had 10 bases not matched to a gene; V was cut back by 4 bases and J by 7 bases. There are 15 residues in the CDR3.

The chain uses TRBV4-1 and TRBJ2-7, with 8 bases aligning to TRBD1. The CDR3 length is 15 residues. Germline lookup yields CDR1 MGHRA and CDR2 YSYEKL. V gave up 4 bases and J gave up 4 bases; unmatched junction bases: 9. The CDR3 DNA reads TGCGCCAGCAGCCGGGCAGCGGACAGGGCTTACGAGCAGTACTTC. Encoded protein: CASSRAADRAYEQYF.

V gene TRBV5-1 combines with J gene TRBJ1-1, with 8 positions matching TRBD1. Germline V gene lookup returns CDR1 SGHRS and CDR2 YFSETQ. CDR3 length: 12 amino acids. J was trimmed by 7 bases and V by 3 bases; bases with no gene match: 2. CDR3: CASSYDRGEAFF. CDR3 bases: TGCGCCAGCAGCTACGACAGGGGTGAAGCTTTCTTT.

Worth noting for this clone: Other nucleotide sequences from this sample produce the same CDR3. This rearrangement joins TRBV29-1 to TRBJ1-5, with D uncertain. Trimming left V 4 bases short and J 1 base short, with 8 bases between. The CDR3 is made up of 13 amino acids. Germline V lookup: CDR1 SQVTM, CDR2 ANQGSEA. Written as DNA, the CDR3 is TGCAGCGTTGCCGGGAACAGCAATCAGCCCCAGCATTTT. This sequence encodes CSVAGNSNQPQHF.

V is TRBV28 and J is TRBJ1-5; D not resolved. This CDR3 is 12 amino acids long. The V gene lost 3 bases and the J gene lost 3 bases, with 3 bases spanning the gap. From germline, CDR1 is MDHEN and CDR2 SYDVKM. The CDR3 sequence: CASSFFNQPQHF. The DNA of the CDR3 is TGTGCCAGCAGTTTTTTCAATCAGCCCCAGCATTTT.

V is TRBV27 and J is TRBJ1-1, with TRBD1 as a possible D gene (5 bases). V gave up 2 bases and J gave up 5 bases, with 6 bases separating them. The CDR3 sequence is 12 residues long. Germline-derived CDR1 and CDR2 are MNHEY and SMNVEV (reference sequence). This CDR3 is CASSLRGTEAFF. The CDR3 DNA is TGTGCCAGCAGTTTACGGGGGACTGAAGCTTTCTTT.

This clone appeared a few times. The chain uses TRBV29-1 and TRBJ1-2; D gene ambiguous. V was cut by 5 bases and J by 2 bases, with 12 bases left in between. The V gene's germline CDR1 is SQVTM and CDR2 ANQGSEA. The CDR3 loop spans 13 amino acids. The CDR3 bases are TGCAGCGTTCGGAGAGGGCGGAACTATGGCTACACCTTC. Translation gives CSVRRGRNYGYTF.

This chain links TRBV5-1 with TRBJ2-5, with TRBD2 identical over 12 bases. Trimming at V came to 5 bases and at J to 3 bases, leaving 5 bases not matched to a gene. Germline loops: CDR1 SGHRS, CDR2 YFSETQ. The CDR3 covers 15 residues. The CDR3 DNA follows: TGCGCCAGCAGGCCGACTAGCGGGGGCAAAGAGACCCAGTACTTC. Its protein is CASRPTSGGKETQYF.

The V and J genes are TRBV2 and TRBJ2-5, with D possibly matching TRBD2 (6 bases). Trimming removed 3 bases from V and 1 base from J, with 9 bases in between. Per the germline V gene, CDR1 is SNHLY and CDR2 is FYNNEI. There are 14 residues in the CDR3. The DNA for the CDR3 is TGTGCCAGCAGTGAGGGGCGGGGCCAAGAGACCCAGTACTTC. Residues: CASSEGRGQETQYF.

J is TRBJ1-1 and V is TRBV2, with a tentative D call TRBD1 (6 bases). Trimming took 5 bases from V and 3 from J, leaving 16 bases between them. The CDR3 spans 15 residues. Germline V lookup: CDR1 SNHLY, CDR2 FYNNEI. CDR3 bases: TGTGCCAGCAGTTTATACAGGGAATCATACACTGAAGCTTTCTTT. Protein: CASSLYRESYTEAFF.

J is TRBJ2-1 and V is TRBV3-1 (or the pseudogene TRBV3-2); D possibly corresponds to TRBD2 (5 bases). Germline V lookup: CDR1 LGHDT, CDR2 YNNKEL (reference sequence). V was cut by 4 bases and J by 8 bases, with 12 bases left in between. The CDR3 has 13 amino acids. The CDR3 nucleotides read TGTGCCAGCAGCCTTCGGGGTGAGGATGAGCAGTTCTTC. Its protein is CASSLRGEDEQFF.

The chain links TRBV7-3 to TRBJ2-2, with D possibly matching TRBD2 (5 bases). Between the trimmed V and J ends, which lost 5 bases and 4 bases, there was a span of 11 bases. Germline V lookup: CDR1 SGHTA, CDR2 FQGTGA. The CDR3 extends over 14 amino acids. CDR3 sequence (DNA): TGTGCCAGCAGCCTTCAGCGGACCACCGGGGAGCTGTTTTTT. Translated, it gives CASSLQRTTGELFF.

The rearrangement joins TRBV4-1 to TRBJ1-3, with D hard to call. The V and J ends lost 3 bases and 2 bases respectively, with 17 bases between them. Germline V gene sequence: CDR1 MGHRA, CDR2 YSYEKL. This CDR3 region has 17 residues. The CDR3 DNA follows: TGCGCCAGCAGCCACCCACGGGAGAGGACGACTGGAAACACCATATATTTT. Translation: CASSHPRERTTGNTIYF.

The V call is TRBV3-1 (or the pseudogene TRBV3-2), the J call TRBJ2-7; the D gene could be TRBD1 or TRBD2 (5 bases each). V was cut by 4 bases and J by 2 bases, with 12 bases left in between. CDR1 is LGHDT and CDR2 is YNNKEL in the germline V gene (reference sequence). The CDR3 covers 14 residues. CDR3 protein: CASSLGVRTYEQYF. CDR3 nucleotides: TGTGCCAGCAGCCTGGGGGTGAGGACCTACGAGCAGTACTTC.

This chain joins TRBV7-9 and TRBJ2-7, with D possibly being TRBD2 (5 bases). The V gene's germline CDR1 is SEHNR and CDR2 FQNEAQ (reference sequence). CDR3 size: 13 residues. V lost 5 bases, J lost 9 bases, and 17 bases lay in between. The CDR3 protein is CASSPTGDLWQYF. The CDR3 nucleotides read TGTGCCAGCAGCCCCACCGGGGATTTGTGGCAGTACTTC.

The chain employs TRBV3-1 (or the pseudogene TRBV3-2) and TRBJ2-5, with D possibly TRBD1 on 6 matching bases. Trimming cost V 6 bases and J 4 bases, with 12 bases left between them. The CDR3 length is 13 residues. CDR1 is LGHDT, CDR2 YNNKEL, per germline (reference sequence). CDR3 nucleotide sequence: TGTGCCAGCAGGCCCCTAGGGGGAGAGACCCAGTACTTC. Its protein product is CASRPLGGETQYF.

This clone was found once. The chain is built from TRBV10-2 and TRBJ1-1; D perhaps matches TRBD1 (5 bases). Germline loops: CDR1 WSHSY, CDR2 SAAADI. Trimming took off 7 bases at V and 5 bases at J, with 14 bases between the two ends. CDR3 length: 13 residues. CDR3 residues: CASTVAGRTEAFF. CDR3 DNA: TGCGCCAGCACTGTGGCGGGACGAACTGAAGCTTTCTTT.

V is TRBV7-9 and J is TRBJ2-1; TRBD2 agrees at 11 bases. J gave up 0 bases and V 10 bases, and 5 bases lay outside the gene matches. The germline V gene encodes CDR1 SEHNR and CDR2 FQNEAQ (reference sequence). This CDR3 spans 15 amino acids. CDR3 in DNA: TGTGCCATAGCGGGAGGGAAGAGCTCCTACAATGAGCAGTTCTTC. This gives the protein CAIAGGKSSYNEQFF. The whole variable domain, filled in from reference TRBV7-9 and TRBJ2-1, reads DTGVSQNPRHKITKRGQNVTFRCDPISEHNRLYWYRQTLGQGPEFLTYFQNEAQLEKSRLLSDRFSAERPKGSFSTLEIQRTEQGDSAMYLCAIAGGKSSYNEQFFGPGTRLTVL.

The V gene is TRBV5-4, the J gene TRBJ2-1; D possibly uses TRBD1 or TRBD2 (6 bases each). Germline CDR1 is SGHNT and CDR2 is YYREEE (reference sequence). The V gene lost 4 bases and the J gene lost 13 bases, with 18 bases spanning the gap. There are 13 residues in the CDR3. Here the CDR3 DNA reads TGTGCCAGCAGCCCCGGGGGCCCGGAGCGACAGTTCTTC. It translates to CASSPGGPERQFF.

The V gene is TRBV18, the J gene TRBJ1-3; D not resolved. Germline lookup yields CDR1 KGHSH and CDR2 LQKENI. V shed 4 bases and J shed 0 bases, with 4 bases lying between them. The CDR3 loop spans 13 amino acids. The CDR3 DNA follows: TGTGCCAGCTCACAGGACTCTGGAAACACCATATATTTT. Residues: CASSQDSGNTIYF. Full variable domain (missing parts from reference TRBV18 and TRBJ1-3): NAGVMQNPRHLVRRRGQEARLRCSPMKGHSHVYWYRQLPEEGLKFMVYLQKENIIDESGMPKERFSAEFPKEGPSILRIQQVVRGDSAAYFCASSQDSGNTIYFGEGSWLTVV.

The V gene is TRBV12-3 or TRBV12-4, the J gene TRBJ2-7, with D unclear. V lost 4 bases and J lost 0, with 1 base in between. The CDR3 runs to 11 residues. CDR3 coding DNA: TGTGCCAGCAGTTCCTCCTACGAGCAGTACTTC. Translation: CASSSSYEQYF.

A word on this clone: One end of the junction is discordant with germline, which a read error may explain. V usage is TRBV13 and J usage is TRBJ2-3, with 9 bases fitting TRBD2. Germline V gene sequence: CDR1 PRHDT, CDR2 FYEKMQ (reference sequence). The CDR3 consists of 15 residues. The CDR3 sequence: CASNLAGVGADTQYF. The CDR3, as DNA: TGTGCCAGCAACTTAGCGGGAGTAGGCGCAGATACGCAGTATTTT.

The gene calls are TRBV2 and TRBJ2-7, with D unresolved. CDR1 is SNHLY and CDR2 is FYNNEI in the germline V gene. With 4 bases removed from V and 5 bases from J, the gap between germline ends came to 12 bases. CDR3 length equals 13 residues. CDR3 residues: CASSGNTGDEQYF. In nucleotides, the CDR3 is TGTGCCAGCAGTGGGAATACCGGAGACGAGCAGTACTTC.

This clone has just one count. This sequence joins TRBV5-6 and TRBJ2-7; perhaps TRBD2 as D (6 bases). Looked up from germline, CDR1 is SGHDT and CDR2 is YYEEEE. V was pared by 0 bases and J by 6 bases, with 13 bases between. The CDR3 length is 14 residues. Here the CDR3 reads CASSLGLGDGEQYF. CDR3 nucleotide sequence: TGTGCCAGCAGCTTGGGACTAGGAGACGGCGAGCAGTACTTC.

The CDR3 reads CASSHLGAGTDSPLHF. CDR3 in DNA: TGTGCCAGCAGCCACCTGGGGGCAGGGACCGATTCACCCCTCCACTTT. The V gene is TRBV3-1 (or the pseudogene TRBV3-2), the J gene TRBJ1-6, with D perhaps TRBD1 (6 bases). V lost 3 bases, J lost 8 bases, and 17 bases lay in between. Per the germline V gene, CDR1 is LGHDT and CDR2 is YNNKEL (reference sequence). CDR3 size: 16 residues.